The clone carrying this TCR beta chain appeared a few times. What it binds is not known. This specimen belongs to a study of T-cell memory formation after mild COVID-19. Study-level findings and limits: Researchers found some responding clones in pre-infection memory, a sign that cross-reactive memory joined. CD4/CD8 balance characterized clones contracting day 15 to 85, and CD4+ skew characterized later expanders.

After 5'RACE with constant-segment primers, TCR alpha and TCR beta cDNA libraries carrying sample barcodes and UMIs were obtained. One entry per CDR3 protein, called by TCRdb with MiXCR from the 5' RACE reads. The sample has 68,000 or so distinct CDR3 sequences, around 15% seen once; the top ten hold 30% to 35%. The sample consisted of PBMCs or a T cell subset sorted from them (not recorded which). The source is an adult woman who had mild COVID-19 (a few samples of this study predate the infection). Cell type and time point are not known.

In DNA, the CDR3 is TGCGCCAGCAGCGAAGGCCCTTCGGCTTACAATGAGCAGTTCTTC. This translates into CASSEGPSAYNEQFF. The chain has TRBV4-3 and TRBJ2-1; D is uncertain. This CDR3 spans 15 amino acids. Germline CDR1 is LGHNA and CDR2 is YSLEER. With 5 bases removed from V and 4 bases from J, the gap between germline ends came to 15 bases.